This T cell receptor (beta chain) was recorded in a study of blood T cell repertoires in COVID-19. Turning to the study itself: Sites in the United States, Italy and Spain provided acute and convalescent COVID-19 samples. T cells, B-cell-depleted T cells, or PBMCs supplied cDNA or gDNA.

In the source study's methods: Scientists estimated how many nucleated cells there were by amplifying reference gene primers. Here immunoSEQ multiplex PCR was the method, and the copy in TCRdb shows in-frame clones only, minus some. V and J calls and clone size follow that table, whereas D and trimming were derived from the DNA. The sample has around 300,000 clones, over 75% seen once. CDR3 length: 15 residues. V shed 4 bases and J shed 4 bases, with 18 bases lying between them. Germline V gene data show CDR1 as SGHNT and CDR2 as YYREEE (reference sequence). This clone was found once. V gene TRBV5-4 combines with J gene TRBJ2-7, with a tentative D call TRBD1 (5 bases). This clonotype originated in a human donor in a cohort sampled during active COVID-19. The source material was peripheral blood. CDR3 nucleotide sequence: TGTGCCAGCAGCCCTGACAGAAACCTCTGGTACGAGCAGTACTTC. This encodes CASSPDRNLWYEQYF.